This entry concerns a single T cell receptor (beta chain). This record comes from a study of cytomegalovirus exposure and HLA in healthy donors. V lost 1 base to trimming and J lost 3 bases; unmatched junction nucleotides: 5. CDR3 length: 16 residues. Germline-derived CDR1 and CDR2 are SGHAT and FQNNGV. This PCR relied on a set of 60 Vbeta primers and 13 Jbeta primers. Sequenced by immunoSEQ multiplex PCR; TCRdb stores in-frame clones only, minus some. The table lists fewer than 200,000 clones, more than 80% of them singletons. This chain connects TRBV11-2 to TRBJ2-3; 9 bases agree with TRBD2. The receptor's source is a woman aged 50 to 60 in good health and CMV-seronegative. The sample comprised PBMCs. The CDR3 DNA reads TGTGCCAGCAGCTTAGGTCCTAGCGGGGTAACAGATACGCAGTATTTT. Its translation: CASSLGPSGVTDTQYF.